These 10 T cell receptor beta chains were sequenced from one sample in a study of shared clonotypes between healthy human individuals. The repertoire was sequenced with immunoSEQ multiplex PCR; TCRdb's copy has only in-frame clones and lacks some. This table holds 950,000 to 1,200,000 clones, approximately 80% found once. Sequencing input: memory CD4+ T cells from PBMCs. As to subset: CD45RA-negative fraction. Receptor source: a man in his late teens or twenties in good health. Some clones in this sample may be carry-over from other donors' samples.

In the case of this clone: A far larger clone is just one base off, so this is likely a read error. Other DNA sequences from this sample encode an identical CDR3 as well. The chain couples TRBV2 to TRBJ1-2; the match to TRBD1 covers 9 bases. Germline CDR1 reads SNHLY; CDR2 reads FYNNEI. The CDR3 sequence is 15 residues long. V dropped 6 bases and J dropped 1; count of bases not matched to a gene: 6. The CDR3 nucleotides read TGTGCCAGCAGAAACAGGGGGCTTCTTAACTATGGCTACACCTTC. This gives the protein CASRNRGLLNYGYTF. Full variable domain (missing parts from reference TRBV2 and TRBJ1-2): EPEVTQTPSHQVTQMGQEVILRCVPISNHLYFYWYRQILGQKVEFLVSFYNNEISEKSEIFDDQFSVERPDGSNFTLKIRSTKLEDSAMYFCASRNRGLLNYGYTFGSGTRLTVV.

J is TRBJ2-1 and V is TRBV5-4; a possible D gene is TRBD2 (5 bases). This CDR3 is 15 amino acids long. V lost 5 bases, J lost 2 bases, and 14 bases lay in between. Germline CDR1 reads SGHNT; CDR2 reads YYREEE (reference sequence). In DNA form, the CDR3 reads TGTGCCAGCAGTTTTGACGGGAACCCCTACAATGAGCAGTTCTTC. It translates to CASSFDGNPYNEQFF. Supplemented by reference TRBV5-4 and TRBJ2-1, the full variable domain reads ETGVTQSPTHLIKTRGQQVTLRCSSQSGHNTVSWYQQALGQGPQFIFQYYREEENGRGNFPPRFSGLQFPNYSSELNVNALELDDSALYLCASSFDGNPYNEQFFGPGTRLTVL.

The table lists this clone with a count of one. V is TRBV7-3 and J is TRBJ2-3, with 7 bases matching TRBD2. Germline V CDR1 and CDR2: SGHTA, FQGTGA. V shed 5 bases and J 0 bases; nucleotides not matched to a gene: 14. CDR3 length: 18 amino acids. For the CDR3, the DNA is TGTGCCAGCAGCCTCATGGGATGGGCGGGGGAAAGCACAGATACGCAGTATTTT. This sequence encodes CASSLMGWAGESTDTQYF.

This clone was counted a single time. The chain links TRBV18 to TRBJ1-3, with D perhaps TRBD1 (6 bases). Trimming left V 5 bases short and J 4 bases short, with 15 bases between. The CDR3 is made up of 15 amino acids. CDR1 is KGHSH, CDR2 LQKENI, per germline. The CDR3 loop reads CASSSLGGTGNTIYF. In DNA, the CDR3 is TGTGCCAGCTCAAGTTTAGGGGGTACCGGAAACACCATATATTTT.

CDR3 bases: TGCGCCAGCACCCCCACGGGGAGCTCTGGAAACACCATATATTTT. It is translated as CASTPTGSSGNTIYF. The chain carries TRBV4-1 and TRBJ1-3; D unclear. Germline-derived CDR1 and CDR2 are MGHRA and YSYEKL. Trimming removed 7 bases from V and 0 bases from J, with 13 bases in between. The CDR3 is 15 amino acids.

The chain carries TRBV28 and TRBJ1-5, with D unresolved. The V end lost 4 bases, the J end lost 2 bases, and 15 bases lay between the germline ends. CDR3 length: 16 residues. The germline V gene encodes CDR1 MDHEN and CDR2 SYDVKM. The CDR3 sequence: CASSSDGSRGNQPQHF. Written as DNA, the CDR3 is TGTGCCAGCAGTTCGGACGGATCGCGTGGCAATCAGCCCCAGCATTTT. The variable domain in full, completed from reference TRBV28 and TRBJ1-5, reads DVKVTQSSRYLVKRTGEKVFLECVQDMDHENMFWYRQDPGLGLRLIYFSYDVKMKEKGDIPEGYSVSREKKERFSLILESASTNQTSMYLCASSSDGSRGNQPQHFGDGTRLSIL.

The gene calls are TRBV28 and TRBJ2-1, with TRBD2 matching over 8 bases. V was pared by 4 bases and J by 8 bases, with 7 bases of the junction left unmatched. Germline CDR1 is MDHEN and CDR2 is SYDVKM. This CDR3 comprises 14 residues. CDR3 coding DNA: TGTGCCAGCAGTTCTCCCGGGAGGGTCGATGAGCAGTTCTTC. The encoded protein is CASSSPGRVDEQFF.

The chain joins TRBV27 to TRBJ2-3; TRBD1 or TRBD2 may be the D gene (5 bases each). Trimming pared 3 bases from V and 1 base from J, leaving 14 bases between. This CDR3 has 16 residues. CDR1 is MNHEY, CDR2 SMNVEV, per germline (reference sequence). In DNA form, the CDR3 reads TGTGCCAGCAGTTTCCGGGACGGCGGGCGCACAGATACGCAGTATTTT. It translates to CASSFRDGGRTDTQYF.

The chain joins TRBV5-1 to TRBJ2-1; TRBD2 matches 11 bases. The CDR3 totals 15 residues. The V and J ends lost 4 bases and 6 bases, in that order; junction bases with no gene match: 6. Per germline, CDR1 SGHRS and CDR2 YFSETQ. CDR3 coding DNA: TGCGCCAGCAGCACCCAGGGACTAGCGGTCAATGAGCAGTTCTTC. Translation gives CASSTQGLAVNEQFF.

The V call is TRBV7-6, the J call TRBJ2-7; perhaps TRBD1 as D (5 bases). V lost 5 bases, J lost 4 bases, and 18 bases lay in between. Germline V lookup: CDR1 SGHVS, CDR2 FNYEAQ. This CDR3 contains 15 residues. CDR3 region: CASSQISTAGYEQYF. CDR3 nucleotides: TGTGCCAGCAGCCAGATAAGCACCGCAGGGTACGAGCAGTACTTC.